The sequence of this T cell receptor beta chain was determined in a study of CD8+ T cells in alopecia areata. Both CD4+ and CD8+ T cells were separated by sorting PBMCs. Trimming cost V 4 bases and J 6 bases; bases outside gene matches: 3. Germline loops: CDR1 SQVTM, CDR2 ANQGSEA. This CDR3 is built from 11 residues. cDNA prepared by RNA extraction and subsequent reverse transcription served as the template for sequencing. Clones were read by immunoSEQ multiplex PCR, and TCRdb kept only the in-frame ones, dropping some. This sample has 150,000 or so clones, with about 90% found just once. The J gene is TRBJ2-7, the V gene TRBV29-1, with 7 bases that match TRBD1. The sample in question was CD8+ T cells sorted from blood, obtained at week 0. This sequence originates from a human donor with alopecia areata. CDR3 DNA sequence: TGCAGCGTTGCCCAGGGGGTCGAGCAGTACTTC. Protein product: CSVAQGVEQYF.